This T cell receptor beta chain was sequenced in a study of neurological immune-mediated disorders. TCRdb called the 5' RACE reads again in MiXCR, with one record for every CDR3 protein. The sample includes around 53,000 distinct CDR3 sequences, less than 5% seen only once; the top ten take approximately 2.8%. A total of 2 million PBMCs stored at -80 degrees C provided the unsorted libraries. Study outcomes and limitations: Grouping of repertoires by phylogeny put those of 18 of 34 multiple sclerosis patients into a single related-CDR3 cluster, a possible signature.

A note on this clonotype: Antigen unknown. A much larger clone differs by one base, so this may be a read error.

This clonotype was obtained from a man aged 50-59 years with multiple sclerosis. Sample: PBMCs.

The CDR3 nucleotides read TGTGCCAGCAGCCCGCCACGGGGAAGATCCTACAATGAGCAGTTCTTC. This encodes CASSPPRGRSYNEQFF. This rearrangement joins TRBV7-2 to TRBJ2-1, with a possible D match to TRBD2 (5 bases). V lost 5 bases and J lost 1, with 15 bases in between. Germline CDR1 and CDR2: SGHTA and FQGNSA. This CDR3 is built from 16 residues.